Each of the 2 T cell receptor beta chains below was sequenced from the same sample in a study of early T cells in non-severe SARS-CoV-2 infection. TCRdb called the 5' RACE reads again in MiXCR, with one record for every CDR3 protein. The profile shows 40,000 or so distinct CDR3 sequences, 5.5% to 6.5% of them singletons. The material sequenced was whole blood. The origin of the receptors is an adult who was a healthcare worker with PCR-confirmed SARS-CoV-2 infection or an uninfected control (not recorded which).

This clonotype was observed at least ten times. V is TRBV9 and J is TRBJ2-3; TRBD2 aligns across 13 bases. The CDR3 contains 16 residues. CDR1 is SGDLS and CDR2 is YYNGEE in the germline V gene. Trimming took 1 base from V and 7 from J; bases not matched to a gene: 6. As DNA, the CDR3 is TGTGCCAGCAGCGTAACTAGCGGGGGGGCCCTGAATACGCAGTATTTT. Its translation: CASSVTSGGALNTQYF.

This clonotype was counted a few times. The CDR3: CASSFGRREAFF. CDR3 bases: TGTGCCAGCAGCTTCGGGAGGCGAGAAGCTTTCTTT. V usage is TRBV11-2 and J usage is TRBJ1-1; D gene unclear. The germline V gene encodes CDR1 SGHAT and CDR2 FQNNGV. The CDR3 spans 12 residues. V shed 3 bases and J shed 8 bases, with 10 bases lying between them.